This record concerns one T cell receptor (beta chain) sequence. The antigen this receptor binds is unknown. No much larger clonotype is one base removed from it; base qualities were not supplied. This sample's time point label indicates: week 5, during vaccination. Every vaccine dose consisted of 300 ug of a 20-mer mutant IDH1 peptide in Montanide, administered subcutaneously together with topical imiquimod. Donors had newly diagnosed WHO grade 3 or 4 IDH1-mutant astrocytomas with loss of nuclear ATRX. The samples were drawn from NOA16, a multicentre, single-arm, open-label phase I trial in Germany that tested a mutant IDH1 peptide vaccine in humans for the first time. The DNeasy Blood and Tissue Kit was used to extract genomic DNA from EDTA blood for TCRB sequencing. This record comes from a study of a mutant IDH1 vaccine in newly diagnosed glioma (dated by TCRdb to the early 2020s). In the study overall: Patients were given eight vaccinations, in weeks 1, 3, 5, 7, 11, 15, 19 and 23, which matched visits V03 through V10. Before enrollment, most patients had been given radiochemotherapy with temozolomide as standard therapy, while the rest had received either radiotherapy alone or temozolomide alone. In the chemotherapy-containing groups, vaccination started alongside temozolomide cycles, whereas in patients who had radiotherapy alone it started 4-6 weeks after radiotherapy. Of the roughly 34 treated patients, around 60% were male and 37.5% were female, and the mean age was about 40 years. Longitudinal TCRB deep sequencing was done for some 26 treated patients, wherever samples were available for exploratory analyses. Peripheral blood was drawn at six visits: V03 (baseline), V05, V07, V10, V12 and V13. Study-wide conclusions, independent of this receptor: No apparent relationship was observed between pseudoprogression and alterations in the top peripheral T cell clonotypes detected by TCRB sequencing. Immune responses induced by the vaccine were seen in around 94% of patients across multiple MHC alleles. The authors noted that analyses of patient blood samples could not be reproduced because of sample limitations. Availability determined which PBMC samples were chosen for TCRB deep sequencing.

Library method: the immunoSEQ multiplex PCR assay. Rearranged TCR beta chain sequences were amplified with the hsTCRB Kit following the manufacturer's protocol. TCRB libraries were sequenced on an Illumina MiSeq. As for the authors' bioinformatics: The kit vendor's proprietary platform handled demultiplexing, trimming and gene mapping. This is the immuneACCESS table as TCRdb keeps it, with only in-frame sequences that have V and J called. A part of the clones is gone; compared with another copy, unresolved V genes explain less than half, and the rest is unexplained. That table gives V, J and clone size, and the DNA gave D and trimming. Present in this sample are more than 40,000 clones, over 75% of which were seen just once. The biggest ten clones account for under 2% of the sample. The CDR3 spans 15 residues, from the cysteine through the phenylalanine. Kept here is only the CDR3 DNA, which spans 45 bases and is read in frame from base 1. Trimming accounts for 2 bases at V and 9 bases at J, while the number of junction bases matched to no gene is 10. The germline V gene yields SQVTM for CDR1 and ANQGSEA for CDR2.

The V gene is TRBV29-1 and the J gene is TRBJ2-1, with 10 bases in between that match TRBD2. The input for sequencing was PBMCs, taken from a glioma patient whose treatment included an IDH1 peptide vaccine. This clonotype was obtained from a woman in her 40s with glioma. The nucleotides are TGCAGCGTTGAAACAGTTAGCGGGGGGACGGTTGAGCAGTTCTTC. Translated, it gives CSVETVSGGTVEQFF.